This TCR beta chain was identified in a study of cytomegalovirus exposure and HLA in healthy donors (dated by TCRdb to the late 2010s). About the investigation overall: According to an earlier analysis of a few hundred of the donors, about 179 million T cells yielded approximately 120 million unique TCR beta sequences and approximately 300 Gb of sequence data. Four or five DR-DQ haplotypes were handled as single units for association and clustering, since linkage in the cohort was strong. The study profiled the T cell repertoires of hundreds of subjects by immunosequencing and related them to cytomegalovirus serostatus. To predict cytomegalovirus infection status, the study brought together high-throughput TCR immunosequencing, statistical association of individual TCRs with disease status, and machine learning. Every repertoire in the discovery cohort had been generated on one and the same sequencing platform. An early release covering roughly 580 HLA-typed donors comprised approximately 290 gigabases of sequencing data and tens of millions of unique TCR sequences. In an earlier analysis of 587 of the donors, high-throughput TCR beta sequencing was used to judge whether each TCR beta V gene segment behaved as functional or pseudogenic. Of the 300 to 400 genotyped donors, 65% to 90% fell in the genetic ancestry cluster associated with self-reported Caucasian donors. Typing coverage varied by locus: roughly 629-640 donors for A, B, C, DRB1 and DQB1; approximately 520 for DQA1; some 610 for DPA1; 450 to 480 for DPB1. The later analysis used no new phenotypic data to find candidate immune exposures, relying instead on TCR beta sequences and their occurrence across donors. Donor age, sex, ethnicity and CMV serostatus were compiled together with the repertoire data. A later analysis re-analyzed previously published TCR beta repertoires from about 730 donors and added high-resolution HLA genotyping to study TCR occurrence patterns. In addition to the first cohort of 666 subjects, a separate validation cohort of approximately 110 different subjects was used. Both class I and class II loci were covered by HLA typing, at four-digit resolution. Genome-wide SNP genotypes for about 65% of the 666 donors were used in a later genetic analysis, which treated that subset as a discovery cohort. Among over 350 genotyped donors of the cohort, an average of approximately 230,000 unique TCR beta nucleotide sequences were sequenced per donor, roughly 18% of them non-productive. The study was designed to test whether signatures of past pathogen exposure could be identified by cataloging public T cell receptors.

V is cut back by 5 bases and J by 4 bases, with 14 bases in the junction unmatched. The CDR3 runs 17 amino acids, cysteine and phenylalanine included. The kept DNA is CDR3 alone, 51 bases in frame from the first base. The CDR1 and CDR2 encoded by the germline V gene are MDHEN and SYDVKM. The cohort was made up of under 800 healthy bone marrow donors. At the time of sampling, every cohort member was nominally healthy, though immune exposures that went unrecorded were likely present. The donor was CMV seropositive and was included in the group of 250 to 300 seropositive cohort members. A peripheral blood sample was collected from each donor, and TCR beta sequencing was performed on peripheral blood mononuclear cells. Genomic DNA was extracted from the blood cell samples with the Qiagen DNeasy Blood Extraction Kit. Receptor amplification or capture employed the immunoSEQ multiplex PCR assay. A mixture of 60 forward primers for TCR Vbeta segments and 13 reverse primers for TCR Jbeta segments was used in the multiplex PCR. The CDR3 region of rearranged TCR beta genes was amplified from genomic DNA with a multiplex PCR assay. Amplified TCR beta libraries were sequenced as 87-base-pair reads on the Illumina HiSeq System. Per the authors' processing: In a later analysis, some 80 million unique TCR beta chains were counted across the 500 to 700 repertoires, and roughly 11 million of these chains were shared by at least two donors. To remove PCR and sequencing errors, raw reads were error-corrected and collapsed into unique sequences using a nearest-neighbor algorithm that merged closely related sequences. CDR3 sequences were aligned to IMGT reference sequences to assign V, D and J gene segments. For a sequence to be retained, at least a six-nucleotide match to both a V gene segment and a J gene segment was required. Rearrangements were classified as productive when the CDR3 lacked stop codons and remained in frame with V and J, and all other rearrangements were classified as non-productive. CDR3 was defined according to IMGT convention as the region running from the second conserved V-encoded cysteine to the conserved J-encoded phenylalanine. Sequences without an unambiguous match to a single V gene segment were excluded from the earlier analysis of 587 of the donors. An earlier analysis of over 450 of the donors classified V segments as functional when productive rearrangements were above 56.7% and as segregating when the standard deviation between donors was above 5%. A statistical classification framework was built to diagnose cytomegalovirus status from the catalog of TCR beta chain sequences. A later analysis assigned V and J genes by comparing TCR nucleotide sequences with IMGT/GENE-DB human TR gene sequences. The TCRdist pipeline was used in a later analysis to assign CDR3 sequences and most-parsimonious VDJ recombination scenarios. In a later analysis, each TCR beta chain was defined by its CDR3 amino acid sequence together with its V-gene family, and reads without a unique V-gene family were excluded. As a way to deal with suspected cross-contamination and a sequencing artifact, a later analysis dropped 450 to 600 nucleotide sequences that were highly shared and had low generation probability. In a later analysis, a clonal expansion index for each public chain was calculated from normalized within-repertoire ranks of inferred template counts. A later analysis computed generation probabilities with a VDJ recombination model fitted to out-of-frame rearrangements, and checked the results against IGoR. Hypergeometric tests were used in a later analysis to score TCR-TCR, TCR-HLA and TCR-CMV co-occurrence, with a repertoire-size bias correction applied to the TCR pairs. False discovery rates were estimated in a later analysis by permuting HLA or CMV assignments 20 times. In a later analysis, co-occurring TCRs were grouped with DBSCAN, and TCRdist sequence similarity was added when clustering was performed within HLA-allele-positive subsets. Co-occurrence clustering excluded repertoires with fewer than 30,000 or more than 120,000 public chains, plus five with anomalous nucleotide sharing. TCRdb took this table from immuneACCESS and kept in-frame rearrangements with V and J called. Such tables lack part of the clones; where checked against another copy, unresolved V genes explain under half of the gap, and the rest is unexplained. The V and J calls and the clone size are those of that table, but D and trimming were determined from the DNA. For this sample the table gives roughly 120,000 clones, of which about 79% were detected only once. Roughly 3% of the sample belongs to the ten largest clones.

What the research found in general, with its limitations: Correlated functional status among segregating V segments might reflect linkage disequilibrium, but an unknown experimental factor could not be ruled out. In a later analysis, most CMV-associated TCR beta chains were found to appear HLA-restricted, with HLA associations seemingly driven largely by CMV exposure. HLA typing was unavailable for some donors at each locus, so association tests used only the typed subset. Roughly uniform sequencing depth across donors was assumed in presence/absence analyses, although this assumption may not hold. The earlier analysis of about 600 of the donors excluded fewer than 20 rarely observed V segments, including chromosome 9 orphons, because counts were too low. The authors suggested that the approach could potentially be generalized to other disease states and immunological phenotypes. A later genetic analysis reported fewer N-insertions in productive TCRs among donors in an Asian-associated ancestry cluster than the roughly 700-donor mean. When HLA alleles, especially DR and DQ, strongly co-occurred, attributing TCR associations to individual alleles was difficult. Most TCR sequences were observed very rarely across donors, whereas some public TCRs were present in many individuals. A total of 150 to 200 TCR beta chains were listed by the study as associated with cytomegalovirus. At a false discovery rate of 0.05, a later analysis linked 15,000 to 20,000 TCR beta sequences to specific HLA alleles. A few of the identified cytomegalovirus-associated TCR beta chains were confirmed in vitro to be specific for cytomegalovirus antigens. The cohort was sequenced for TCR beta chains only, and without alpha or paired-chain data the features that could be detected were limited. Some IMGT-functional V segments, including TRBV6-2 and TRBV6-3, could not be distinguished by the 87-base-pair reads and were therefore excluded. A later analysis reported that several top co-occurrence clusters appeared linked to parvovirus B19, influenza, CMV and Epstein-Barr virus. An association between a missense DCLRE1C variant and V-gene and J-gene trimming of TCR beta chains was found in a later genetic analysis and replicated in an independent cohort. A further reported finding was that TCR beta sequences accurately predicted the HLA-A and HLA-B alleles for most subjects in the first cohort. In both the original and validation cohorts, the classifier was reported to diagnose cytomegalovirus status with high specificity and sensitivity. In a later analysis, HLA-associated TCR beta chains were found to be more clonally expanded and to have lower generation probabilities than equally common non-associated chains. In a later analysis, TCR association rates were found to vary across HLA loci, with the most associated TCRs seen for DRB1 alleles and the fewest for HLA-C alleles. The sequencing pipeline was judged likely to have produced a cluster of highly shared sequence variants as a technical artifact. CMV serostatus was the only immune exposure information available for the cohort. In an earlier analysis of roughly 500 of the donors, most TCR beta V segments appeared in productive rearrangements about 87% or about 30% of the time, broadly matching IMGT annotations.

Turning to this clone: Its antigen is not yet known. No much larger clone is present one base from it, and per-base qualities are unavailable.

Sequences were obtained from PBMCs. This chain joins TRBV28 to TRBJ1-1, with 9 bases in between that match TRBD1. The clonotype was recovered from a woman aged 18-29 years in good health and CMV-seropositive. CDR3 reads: CASSPTPGQGSGTEAFF. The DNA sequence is TGTGCCAGCAGTCCCACTCCGGGACAGGGCTCGGGCACTGAAGCTTTCTTT.